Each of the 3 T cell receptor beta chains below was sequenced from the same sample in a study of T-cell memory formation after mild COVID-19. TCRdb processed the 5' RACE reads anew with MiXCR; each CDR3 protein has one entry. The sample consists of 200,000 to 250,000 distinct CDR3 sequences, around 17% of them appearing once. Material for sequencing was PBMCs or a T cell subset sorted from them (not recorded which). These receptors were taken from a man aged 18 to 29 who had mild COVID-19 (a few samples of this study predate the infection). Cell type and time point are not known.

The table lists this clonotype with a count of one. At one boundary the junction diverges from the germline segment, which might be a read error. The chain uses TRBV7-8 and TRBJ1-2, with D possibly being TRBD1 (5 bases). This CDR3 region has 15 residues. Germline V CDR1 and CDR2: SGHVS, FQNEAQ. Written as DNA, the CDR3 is TGTGCCAGCAGCCTGACCGACGCCCGGGGCTTTGGCTACACATTC. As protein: CASSLTDARGFGYTF.

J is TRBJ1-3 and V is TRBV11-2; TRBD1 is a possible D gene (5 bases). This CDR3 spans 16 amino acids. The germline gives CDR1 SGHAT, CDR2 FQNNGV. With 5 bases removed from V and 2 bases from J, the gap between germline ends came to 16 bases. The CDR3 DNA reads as TGTGCCAGCAGCATAGGGTTCGGGACGGCTGGAAACACCATATATTTT. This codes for CASSIGFGTAGNTIYF.

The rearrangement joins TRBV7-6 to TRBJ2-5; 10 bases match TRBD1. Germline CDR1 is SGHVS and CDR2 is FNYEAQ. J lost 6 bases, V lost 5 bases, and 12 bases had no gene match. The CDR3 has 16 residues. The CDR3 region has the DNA TGTGCCAGCAGCCTGGGGACGACAGGGGGCGGGAAGACCCAGTACTTC. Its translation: CASSLGTTGGGKTQYF.